These 21 T cell receptor beta chains originate from one sample sequenced in a study of cytomegalovirus exposure and HLA in healthy donors. A multiplex PCR was run with 60 Vbeta primers and 13 Jbeta primers. Data came from immunoSEQ multiplex PCR; TCRdb stores just in-frame clones and leaves some out. The sample has 95,000 to 100,000 clones, 65% to 80% seen once. The sequenced material came from PBMCs. The receptors shown here come from a middle-aged woman in good health and CMV-seronegative.

This clone was detected a few times. CDR3 residues: CASSVTGGNTEAFF. CDR3 coding DNA: TGTGCCAGCAGCGTTACAGGGGGCAACACTGAAGCTTTCTTT. The rearrangement joins TRBV9 to TRBJ1-1; 9 nucleotides agree with TRBD1. The V gene's germline CDR1 is SGDLS and CDR2 YYNGEE. The CDR3 consists of 14 residues. V dropped 2 bases and J dropped 2; count of bases not matched to a gene: 1.

The V call is TRBV30, the J call TRBJ2-7; 8 nucleotides agree with TRBD1. The CDR3 has 14 residues. Germline CDR1 and CDR2: GTSNPN and SVGIG (reference sequence). Trimming cost V 4 bases and J 7 bases; bases outside gene matches: 12. For the CDR3, the DNA is TGTGCCTGGACCATCCAAACCGGGACAGGAGAGCAGTACTTC. This encodes CAWTIQTGTGEQYF.

The CDR3 region has the DNA TGCGCCAGCAGCTCGACAGCGAACACTGAAGCTTTCTTT. This translates into CASSSTANTEAFF. The chain is built from TRBV5-1 and TRBJ1-1, with a tentative D call TRBD1 (5 bases). The CDR3 is made up of 13 amino acids. CDR1 is SGHRS, CDR2 YFSETQ, per germline. With 3 bases removed from V and 1 base from J, the gap between germline ends came to 7 bases.

This clone was counted between two and nine times. The CDR3 DNA reads TGTGCCAGCAGTATACAGGGACGGTTGGGCGGCTACACCTTC. Its protein is CASSIQGRLGGYTF. The chain employs TRBV28 and TRBJ1-2; maybe TRBD1 (6 bases). Per the germline V gene, CDR1 is MDHEN and CDR2 is SYDVKM. The CDR3 has 14 amino acids. Trimming cost V 5 bases and J 8 bases, with 18 bases left between them.

V usage is TRBV18 and J usage is TRBJ1-2, with a possible D match to TRBD1 (5 bases). Germline CDR1 is KGHSH and CDR2 is LQKENI. The CDR3 has 12 amino acids. V was clipped by 3 bases and J by 8 bases, with 10 bases between them. The CDR3 region is CASSPGGLGYTF. The CDR3 DNA reads TGTGCCAGCTCACCCGGGGGTTTAGGCTACACCTTC. Variable domain in full (rest from reference TRBV18 and TRBJ1-2): NAGVMQNPRHLVRRRGQEARLRCSPMKGHSHVYWYRQLPEEGLKFMVYLQKENIIDESGMPKERFSAEFPKEGPSILRIQQVVRGDSAAYFCASSPGGLGYTFGSGTRLTVV.

For this clone: One end of the junction does not line up with germline, which may come from a read error. The chain joins TRBV7-9 to TRBJ2-7, with D possibly being TRBD2 (6 bases). The CDR3 loop spans 15 amino acids. Germline V gives CDR1 SEHNR, CDR2 FQNEAQ (reference sequence). The CDR3 here is CSSSFPGLSSYEQYF. CDR3 in DNA: TGTTCCAGCAGCTTCCCGGGACTTAGCTCCTACGAGCAGTACTTC.

The chain couples TRBV9 to TRBJ2-7, with 7 positions matching TRBD1. The CDR3 covers 14 residues. Germline V gene data show CDR1 as SGDLS and CDR2 as YYNGEE. V was clipped by 3 bases and J by 6 bases; unmatched bases: 9. The CDR3 bases are TGTGCCAGCAGCGAGGGGGCGTTCGATCCCGAGCAGTACTTC. Residues: CASSEGAFDPEQYF.

The rearrangement joins TRBV21-1 to TRBJ2-1; the D call TRBD1 from the table was never checked on the DNA. TRBV21-1 is marked as a pseudogene. This CDR3 comprises 18 residues. The CDR3 loop reads CASSKEQGGPLRWDEQFF. CDR3 DNA sequence: TGTGCCAGCAGCAAAGAACAGGGGGGGCCGTTACGATGGGATGAGCAGTTCTTC.

The chain combines TRBV29-1 with TRBJ2-7; D perhaps matches TRBD1 (5 bases). This CDR3 is 13 amino acids long. Trimming took off 0 bases at V and 1 base at J, with 7 bases between the two ends. Germline V CDR1 and CDR2: SQVTM, ANQGSEA. The CDR3 region is CSVEDDRSYEQYF. The CDR3 DNA reads as TGCAGCGTTGAAGACGACAGATCCTACGAGCAGTACTTC.

Worth noting for this clone: The sample holds other DNA sequences that translate to the same CDR3. The chain combines TRBV12-5 with TRBJ1-6; D gene uncertain. V was pared by 5 bases and J by 10 bases, with 6 bases between. CDR3 length: 11 amino acids. From germline, CDR1 is LGHNT and CDR2 FRNRAP. The CDR3 loop reads CASGPQSPLHF. The DNA for the CDR3 is TGTGCTAGTGGTCCCCAATCACCCCTCCACTTT. The entire variable domain, with the rest obtained from reference TRBV12-5 and TRBJ1-6, is as follows: DARVTQTPRHKVTEMGQEVTMRCQPILGHNTVFWYRQTMMQGLELLAYFRNRAPLDDSGMPKDRFSAEMPDATLATLKIQPSEPRDSAVYFCASGPQSPLHFGNGTRLTVT.

This clone was detected only once. The CDR3 nucleotides read TGCAGCGTTGCCGGCCAGGGGCATAGGGAGCAGTACTTC. It encodes CSVAGQGHREQYF. The chain uses TRBV29-1 and TRBJ2-7, with TRBD1 as a possible D gene (6 bases). V shed 4 bases and J shed 7 bases, with 17 bases lying between them. The length of the CDR3 is 13 residues. Germline V gene lookup returns CDR1 SQVTM and CDR2 ANQGSEA.

The rearrangement uses TRBV5-1 and TRBJ2-5; 7 bases fit TRBD2. Losses at the gene ends were 7 bases for V and 5 bases for J; bases not matched to a gene: 5. The CDR3 totals 12 residues. CDR1 is SGHRS, CDR2 YFSETQ, per germline. The CDR3 spells CASSGGRETQYF. CDR3 coding DNA: TGCGCCAGCTCGGGAGGTCGGGAGACCCAGTACTTC.

The V gene is TRBV10-3, the J gene TRBJ1-5; 8 nucleotides line up with TRBD1. This CDR3 contains 15 residues. V was clipped by 6 bases and J by 3 bases; unmatched bases: 7. Germline CDR1 ENHRY, CDR2 SYGVKD. CDR3 residues: CAIRADRAPNQPQHF. CDR3 nucleotides: TGTGCCATCAGGGCGGACAGGGCCCCCAATCAGCCCCAGCATTTT.

This chain connects TRBV19 to TRBJ2-3, with 9 bases that match TRBD2. Per germline, CDR1 LNHDA and CDR2 SQIVND (reference sequence). The CDR3 consists of 16 residues. V lost 5 bases and J lost 2; bases outside the gene matches: 8. CDR3 residues: CASSPLAGVVTDTQYF. Here the CDR3 DNA reads TGTGCCAGTAGTCCTTTAGCGGGGGTAGTCACAGATACGCAGTATTTT.

This clone is a singleton in its sample. The chain uses TRBV27 and TRBJ1-2; possible D gene TRBD1, 6 bases. V dropped 2 bases and J dropped 6 bases, with 10 bases sitting between them. The CDR3 is made up of 13 amino acids. CDR1 and CDR2 from the germline V gene are MNHEY and SMNVEV (reference sequence). CDR3 nucleotide sequence: TGTGCCAGCAGTTTAGGGGGGGCCCATGGCTACACCTTC. Translation: CASSLGGAHGYTF.

The V gene is TRBV5-1, the J gene TRBJ2-1; TRBD2 matches at 7 bases. The CDR3 totals 15 residues. In germline, CDR1 is SGHRS, CDR2 YFSETQ. The J segment lost 0 bases and the V segment lost 0 bases, leaving 0 bases of the junction unmatched. Here the CDR3 DNA reads TGCGCCAGCAGCTTGGGCGGGAGCTCCTACAATGAGCAGTTCTTC. It is translated as CASSLGGSSYNEQFF. The full variable domain, in which reference TRBV5-1 and TRBJ2-1 provide the parts outside the CDR3, is KAGVTQTPRYLIKTRGQQVTLSCSPISGHRSVSWYQQTPGQGLQFLFEYFSETQRNKGNFPGRFSGRQFSNSRSEMNVSTLELGDSALYLCASSLGGSSYNEQFFGPGTRLTVL.

The chain links TRBV7-9 to TRBJ2-5; 7 bases match TRBD1. The V and J ends lost 3 bases and 2 bases, in that order; junction bases with no gene match: 3. CDR3 size: 14 residues. CDR1 is SEHNR, CDR2 FQNEAQ, per germline (reference sequence). This chain's CDR3 is CASSFLTGQETQYF. CDR3 nucleotide sequence: TGTGCCAGCAGCTTTTTGACAGGGCAAGAGACCCAGTACTTC. The complete variable domain, with remaining parts taken from reference TRBV7-9 and TRBJ2-5, reads DTGVSQNPRHKITKRGQNVTFRCDPISEHNRLYWYRQTLGQGPEFLTYFQNEAQLEKSRLLSDRFSAERPKGSFSTLEIQRTEQGDSAMYLCASSFLTGQETQYFGPGTRLLVL.

This clone occurred a few times. V usage is TRBV7-9 and J usage is TRBJ1-1; D is undetermined. CDR1 SEHNR and CDR2 FQNEAQ come from the germline V gene (reference sequence). Trimming stripped 1 base from V and 5 bases from J, with 8 bases between. There are 13 residues in the CDR3. CDR3 nucleotides: TGTGCCAGCAGCTTAGATGGGAGGACTGAAGCTTTCTTT. This gives the protein CASSLDGRTEAFF.

This clone was counted a single time. The V gene is TRBV4-2, the J gene TRBJ1-2; D gene unclear. The V end lost 5 bases, the J end lost 4 bases, and 8 bases lay between the germline ends. The CDR3 is made up of 12 amino acids. Germline assignment: CDR1 LGHNA and CDR2 YNFKEQ. This CDR3 reads CASSTFSYGYTF. CDR3 bases: TGTGCCAGCAGCACCTTTAGCTATGGCTACACCTTC.

The V gene is TRBV7-2, the J gene TRBJ1-2; 12 bases align to TRBD1. The length of the CDR3 is 15 residues. Germline V lookup: CDR1 SGHTA, CDR2 FQGNSA. Losses at the gene ends were 2 bases for V and 4 bases for J; bases not matched to a gene: 2. CDR3: CASSLPGQGAYGYTF. CDR3 coding DNA: TGTGCCAGCAGCTTACCGGGACAGGGGGCCTATGGCTACACCTTC. Supplemented by reference TRBV7-2 and TRBJ1-2, the full variable domain reads GAGVSQSPSNKVTEKGKDVELRCDPISGHTALYWYRQSLGQGLEFLIYFQGNSAPDKSGLPSDRFSAERTGGSVSTLTIQRTQQEDSAVYLCASSLPGQGAYGYTFGSGTRLTVV.

The gene calls are TRBV5-1 and TRBJ2-5, with TRBD1 matching over 8 bases. The CDR3 has 14 residues. Looked up from germline, CDR1 is SGHRS and CDR2 is YFSETQ. V was clipped by 5 bases and J by 3 bases; unmatched bases: 6. Here the CDR3 DNA reads TGCGCCAGCAGTCCGGGACAGGTTAAAGAGACCCAGTACTTC. It yields the protein CASSPGQVKETQYF.